This paragraph reports one T cell receptor (beta chain). This clonotype was found once. Which antigen it targets is not known. Its ends do not fully match the called genes, so a read error is possible. To demonstrate the VDJtools post-analysis software, the study profiled TCR beta repertoires from the peripheral blood of approximately twelve young patients with multiple sclerosis. The patients with multiple sclerosis were children and adolescents between about 6 and 15 years of age. This specimen belongs to a study of post-analysis software for immune sequencing data (dated by TCRdb to the mid-2010s). Concerning the study at large: Disease courses on record covered relapsing-remitting, secondary progressive and progressive-relapsing multiple sclerosis, though some patients had no subtype annotation. The patient repertoires were compared against some twelve previously published healthy control repertoires obtained from donors aged 6 to 25 years. A subset of samples was prepared in parallel using single-end sample barcoding, then pooled and co-amplified after Illumina adapter ligation. Study-level results and caveats: The multiple sclerosis patient group was slightly younger than the control group. Compared with controls, multiple sclerosis patients had significantly lower normalized Chao1 diversity, a finding suggesting substantial peripheral T-cell clonal expansion. When samples were clustered directly using the F measure, samples prepared in the same batch co-clustered strongly, which prompted a batch-effect correction. Significantly higher frequencies in patients than in controls were found for roughly 5 TRBV segments, including TRBV5-6, TRBV5-1 and TRBV20-1.

There are 16 amino acids in the CDR3, from cysteine to phenylalanine inclusive. Only the CDR3 DNA is retained, 48 bases long and in frame from the first base. In the germline V gene (reference sequence), CDR1 corresponds to SEHNR and CDR2 to FQNEAQ. The library was made by PCR. Sequencer: Illumina HiSeq 2500. To reduce PCR and sequencing biases, unique molecular identifiers were incorporated into the TCR beta cDNA libraries. Every 1 to 10 million input T cells yielded 500,000 or so cDNA molecules, meaning each molecule approximated one T cell. Patient libraries were prepared and sequenced with the same protocol used for the earlier healthy control dataset. Samples belonging to the same batch were prepared together, multiplexed and sequenced on a shared HiSeq lane. On the study's bioinformatics: MIGEC handled the raw barcoded reads, throwing out single-read molecular identifier groups before consensus assembly and CDR3 extraction. Clonotype tables were post-analysed with VDJtools, normalizing diversity by down-sampling all datasets to the smallest sample size. To correct batch-related cross-sample contamination, repertoire overlap clustering matched CDR3 amino acid sequences but not nucleotide sequences. TCRdb reprocessed the public reads (quality trimming at Q25 with fastp, clone calling with MiXCR) and kept in-frame beta chains. A single entry per CDR3 protein holds the most common genes and DNA from its merged rows. The V and J calls come from TCRdb's annotation, not from the publication. Within this sample are fewer than 700,000 distinct CDR3 sequences, with roughly 46% of them counted one time only. The ten top clones hold 1.5% to 2% of the sample.

The origin of this receptor is a girl between 10 and 17 years old with multiple sclerosis. The sample taken for sequencing was blood. The sequence is built from TRBV7-9 and TRBJ1-4; TRBD1 is a weak D gene call, 5 bases matching. Here is the DNA: TGTGCCAGCAGCCCCGGACGGGGCGGAACTAATGAAAAACTGCTTTTT. This translates into CASSPGRGGTNEKLLF.